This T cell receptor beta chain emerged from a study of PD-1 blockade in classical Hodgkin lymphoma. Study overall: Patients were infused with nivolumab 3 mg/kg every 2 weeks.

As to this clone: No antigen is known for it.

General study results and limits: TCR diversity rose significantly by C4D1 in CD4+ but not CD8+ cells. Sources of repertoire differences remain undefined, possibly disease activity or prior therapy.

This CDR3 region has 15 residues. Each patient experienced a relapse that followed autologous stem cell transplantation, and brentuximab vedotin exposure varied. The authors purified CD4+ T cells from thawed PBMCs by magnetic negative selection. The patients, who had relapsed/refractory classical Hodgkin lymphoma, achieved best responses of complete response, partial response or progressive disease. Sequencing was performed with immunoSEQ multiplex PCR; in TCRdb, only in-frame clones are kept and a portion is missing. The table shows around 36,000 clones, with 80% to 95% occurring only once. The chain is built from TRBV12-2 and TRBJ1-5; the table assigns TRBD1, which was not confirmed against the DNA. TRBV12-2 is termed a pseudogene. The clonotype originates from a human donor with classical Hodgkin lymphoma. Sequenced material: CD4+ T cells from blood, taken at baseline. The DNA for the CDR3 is TGTGCAAGTCGAGTGACAGGGGATAGCAATCAGCCCCAGCATTTT. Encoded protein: CASRVTGDSNQPQHF.